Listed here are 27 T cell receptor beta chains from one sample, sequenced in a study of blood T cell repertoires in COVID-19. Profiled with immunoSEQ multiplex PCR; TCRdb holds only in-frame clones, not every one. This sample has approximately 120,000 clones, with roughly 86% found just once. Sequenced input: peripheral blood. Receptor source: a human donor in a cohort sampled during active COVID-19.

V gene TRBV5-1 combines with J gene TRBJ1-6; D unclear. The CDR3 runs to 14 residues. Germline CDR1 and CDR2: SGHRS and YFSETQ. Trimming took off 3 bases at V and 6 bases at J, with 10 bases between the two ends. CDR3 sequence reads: CASSSGSGNSPLHF. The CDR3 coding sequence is TGCGCCAGCAGCTCCGGTAGCGGTAATTCACCCCTCCACTTT.

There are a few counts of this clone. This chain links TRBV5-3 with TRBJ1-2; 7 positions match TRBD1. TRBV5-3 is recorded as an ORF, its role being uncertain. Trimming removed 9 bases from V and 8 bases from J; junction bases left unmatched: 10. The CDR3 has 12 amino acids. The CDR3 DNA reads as TGTGCCACAGGGTATCAGGGGGAAGGCTACACCTTC. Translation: CATGYQGEGYTF.

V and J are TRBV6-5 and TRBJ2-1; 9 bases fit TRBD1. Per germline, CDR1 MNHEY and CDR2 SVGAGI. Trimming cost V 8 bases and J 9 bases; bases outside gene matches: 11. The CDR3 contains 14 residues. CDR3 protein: CASRPDRGVGEQFF. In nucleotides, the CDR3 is TGTGCCAGCCGCCCCGACAGGGGGGTCGGTGAGCAGTTCTTC.

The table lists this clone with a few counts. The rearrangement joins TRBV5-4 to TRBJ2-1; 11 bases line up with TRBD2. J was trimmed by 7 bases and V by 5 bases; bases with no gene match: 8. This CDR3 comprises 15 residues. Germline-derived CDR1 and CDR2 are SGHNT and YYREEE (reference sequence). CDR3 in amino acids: CASSTLAGVLNEQFF. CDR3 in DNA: TGTGCCAGCAGTACACTAGCGGGAGTATTAAATGAGCAGTTCTTC. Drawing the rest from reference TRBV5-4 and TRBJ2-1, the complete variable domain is ETGVTQSPTHLIKTRGQQVTLRCSSQSGHNTVSWYQQALGQGPQFIFQYYREEENGRGNFPPRFSGLQFPNYSSELNVNALELDDSALYLCASSTLAGVLNEQFFGPGTRLTVL.

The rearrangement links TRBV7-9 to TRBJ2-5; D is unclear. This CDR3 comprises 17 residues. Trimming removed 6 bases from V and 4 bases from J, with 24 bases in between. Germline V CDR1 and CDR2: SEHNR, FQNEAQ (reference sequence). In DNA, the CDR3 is TGTGCCAGCAGATTCCAGAACCCAGGCCACCTGGGAGAGACCCAGTACTTC. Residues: CASRFQNPGHLGETQYF.

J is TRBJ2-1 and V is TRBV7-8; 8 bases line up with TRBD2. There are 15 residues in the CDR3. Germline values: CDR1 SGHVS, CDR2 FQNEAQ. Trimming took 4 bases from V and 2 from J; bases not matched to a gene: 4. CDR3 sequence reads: CASSSLAGTYNEQFF. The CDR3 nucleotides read TGTGCCAGCAGCTCCTTAGCGGGAACCTACAATGAGCAGTTCTTC.

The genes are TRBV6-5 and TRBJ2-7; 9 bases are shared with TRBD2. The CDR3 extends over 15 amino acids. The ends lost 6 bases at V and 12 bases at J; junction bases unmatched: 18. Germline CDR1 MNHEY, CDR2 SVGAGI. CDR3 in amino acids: CASSPPGASGKNLYF. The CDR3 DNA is TGTGCCAGCAGCCCCCCAGGGGCTAGCGGGAAAAACCTGTACTTC.

CDR3: CASSPPRGLPTNEKLFF. The CDR3 bases are TGTGCCAGCAGCCCACCTAGGGGACTTCCAACTAATGAAAAACTGTTTTTT. The V and J genes are TRBV7-8 and TRBJ1-4; D is possibly TRBD1 (5 bases). Trimming shortened V by 5 bases and J by 0 bases, and 16 bases separated the two germline ends. This CDR3 region has 17 residues. Germline-derived CDR1 and CDR2 are SGHVS and FQNEAQ.

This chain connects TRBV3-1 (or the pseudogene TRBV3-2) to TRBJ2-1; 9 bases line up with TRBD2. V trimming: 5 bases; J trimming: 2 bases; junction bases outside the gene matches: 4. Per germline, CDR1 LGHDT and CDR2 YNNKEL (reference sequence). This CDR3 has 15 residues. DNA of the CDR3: TGTGCCAGCAGCGCCCGGACTAGCGCCTACAATGAGCAGTTCTTC. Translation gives CASSARTSAYNEQFF.

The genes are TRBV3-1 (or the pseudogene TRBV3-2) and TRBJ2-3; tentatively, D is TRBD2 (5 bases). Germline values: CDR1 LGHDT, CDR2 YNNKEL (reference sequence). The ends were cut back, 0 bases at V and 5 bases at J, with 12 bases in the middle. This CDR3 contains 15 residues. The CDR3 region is CASSQDPEGVDTQYF. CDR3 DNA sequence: TGTGCCAGCAGCCAAGATCCAGAGGGTGTAGATACGCAGTATTTT.

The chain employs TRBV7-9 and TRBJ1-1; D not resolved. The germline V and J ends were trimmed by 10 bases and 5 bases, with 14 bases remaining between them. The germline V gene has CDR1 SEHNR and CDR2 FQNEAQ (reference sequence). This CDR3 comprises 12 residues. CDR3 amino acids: CATGYGSTEAFF. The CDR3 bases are TGTGCCACGGGGTACGGATCGACTGAAGCTTTCTTT.

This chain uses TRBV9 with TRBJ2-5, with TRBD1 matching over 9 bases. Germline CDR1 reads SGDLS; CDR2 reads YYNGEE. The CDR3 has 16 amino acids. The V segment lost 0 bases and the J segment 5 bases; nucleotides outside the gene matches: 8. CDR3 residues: CASSVDIRTGVETQYF. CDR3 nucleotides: TGTGCCAGCAGCGTAGATATAAGGACAGGGGTGGAGACCCAGTACTTC. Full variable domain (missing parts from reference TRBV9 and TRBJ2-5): DSGVTQTPKHLITATGQRVTLRCSPRSGDLSVYWYQQSLDQGLQFLIQYYNGEERAKGNILERFSAQQFPDLHSELNLSSLELGDSALYFCASSVDIRTGVETQYFGPGTRLLVL.

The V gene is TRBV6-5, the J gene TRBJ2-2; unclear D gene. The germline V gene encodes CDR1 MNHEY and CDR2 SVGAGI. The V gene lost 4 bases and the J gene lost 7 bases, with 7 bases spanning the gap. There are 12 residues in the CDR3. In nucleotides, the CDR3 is TGTGCCAGCAGTTTATACGGCGGGGAGCTGTTTTTT. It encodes CASSLYGGELFF.

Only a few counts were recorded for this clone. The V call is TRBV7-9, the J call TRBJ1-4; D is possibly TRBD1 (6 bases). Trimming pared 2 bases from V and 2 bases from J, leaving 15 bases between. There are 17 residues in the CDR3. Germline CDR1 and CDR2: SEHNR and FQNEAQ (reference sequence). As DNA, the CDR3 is TGTGCCAGCAGCTTAACCTGGACGCAGGGGACTAATGAAAAACTGTTTTTT. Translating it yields CASSLTWTQGTNEKLFF.

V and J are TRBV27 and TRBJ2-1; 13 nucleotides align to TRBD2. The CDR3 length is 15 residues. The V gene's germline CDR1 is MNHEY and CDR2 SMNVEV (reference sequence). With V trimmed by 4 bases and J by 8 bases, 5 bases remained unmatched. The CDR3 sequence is CASSSGLAGRDEQFF. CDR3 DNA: TGTGCCAGCAGTTCGGGACTAGCGGGAAGGGATGAGCAGTTCTTC.

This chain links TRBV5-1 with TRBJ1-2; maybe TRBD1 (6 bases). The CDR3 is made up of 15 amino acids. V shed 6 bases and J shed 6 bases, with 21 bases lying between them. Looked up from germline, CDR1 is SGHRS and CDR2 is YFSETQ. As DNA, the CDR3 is TGCGCCAGCACTCTCAGTAATACAGGGTCCCATGGCTACACCTTC. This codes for CASTLSNTGSHGYTF.

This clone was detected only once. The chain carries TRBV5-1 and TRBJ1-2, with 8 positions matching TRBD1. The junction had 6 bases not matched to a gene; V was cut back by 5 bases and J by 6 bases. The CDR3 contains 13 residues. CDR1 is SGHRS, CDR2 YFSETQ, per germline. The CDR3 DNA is TGCGCCAGCAGTGAGACAGGGGCGAATGGCTACACCTTC. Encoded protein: CASSETGANGYTF.

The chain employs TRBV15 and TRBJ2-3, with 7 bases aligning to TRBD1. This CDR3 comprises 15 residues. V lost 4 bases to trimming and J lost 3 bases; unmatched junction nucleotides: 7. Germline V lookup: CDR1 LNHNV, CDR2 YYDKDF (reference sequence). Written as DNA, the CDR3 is TGTGCCACCAGCATAACCGGGACAGTAACAGATACGCAGTATTTT. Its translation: CATSITGTVTDTQYF.

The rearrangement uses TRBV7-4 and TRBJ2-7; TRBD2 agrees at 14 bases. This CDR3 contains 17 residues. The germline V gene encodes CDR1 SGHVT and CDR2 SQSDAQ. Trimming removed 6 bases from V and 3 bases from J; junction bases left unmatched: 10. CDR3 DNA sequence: TGTGCCAGCAGTCCAGGGGGGACTAGCGGGGGATTCTACGAGCAGTACTTC. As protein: CASSPGGTSGGFYEQYF.

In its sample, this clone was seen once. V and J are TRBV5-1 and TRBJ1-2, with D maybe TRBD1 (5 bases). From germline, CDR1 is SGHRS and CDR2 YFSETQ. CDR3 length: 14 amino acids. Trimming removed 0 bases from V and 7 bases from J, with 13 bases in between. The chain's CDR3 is CASSLGGARRGYTF. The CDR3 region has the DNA TGCGCCAGCAGCTTGGGTGGGGCAAGACGTGGCTACACCTTC.

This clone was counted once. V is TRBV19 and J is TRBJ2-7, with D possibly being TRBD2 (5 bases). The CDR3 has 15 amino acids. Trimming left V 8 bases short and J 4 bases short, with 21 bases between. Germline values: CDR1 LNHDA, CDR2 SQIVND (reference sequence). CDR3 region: CASSPFAGDGYEQYF. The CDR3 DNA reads TGTGCCAGTTCGCCTTTCGCCGGGGATGGGTACGAGCAGTACTTC.

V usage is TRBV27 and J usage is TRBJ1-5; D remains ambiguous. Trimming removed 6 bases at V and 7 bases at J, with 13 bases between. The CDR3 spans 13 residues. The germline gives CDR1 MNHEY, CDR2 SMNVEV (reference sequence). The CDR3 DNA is TGTGCCAGCAGCCCGGGGAGTTGGCAGCCCCAGCATTTT. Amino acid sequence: CASSPGSWQPQHF.

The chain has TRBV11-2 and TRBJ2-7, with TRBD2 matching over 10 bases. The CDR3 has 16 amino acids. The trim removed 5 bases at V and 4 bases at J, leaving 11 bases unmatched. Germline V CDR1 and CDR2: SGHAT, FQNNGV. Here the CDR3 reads CASSKLPGTSDYEQYF. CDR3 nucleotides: TGTGCCAGCAGCAAACTCCCGGGGACTAGCGATTACGAGCAGTACTTC.

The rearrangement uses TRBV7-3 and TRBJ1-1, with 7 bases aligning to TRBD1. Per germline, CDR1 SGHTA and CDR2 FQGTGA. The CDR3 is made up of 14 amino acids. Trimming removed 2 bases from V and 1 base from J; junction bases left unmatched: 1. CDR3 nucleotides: TGTGCCAGCAGCTTAGACAGGGAGAACACTGAAGCTTTCTTT. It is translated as CASSLDRENTEAFF.

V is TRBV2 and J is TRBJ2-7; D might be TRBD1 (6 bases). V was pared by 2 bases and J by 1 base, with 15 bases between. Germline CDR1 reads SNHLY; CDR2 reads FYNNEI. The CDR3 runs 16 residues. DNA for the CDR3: TGTGCCAGCAGTGAATCGGTCTCGGACAGTTCCTACGAGCAGTACTTC. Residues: CASSESVSDSSYEQYF.

CDR3 sequence (DNA): TGTGCCAGCAGCTTGGAGCGGGGGATTTCTGAAGCTTTCTTT. This translates into CASSLERGISEAFF. The chain carries TRBV5-6 and TRBJ1-1; D perhaps matches TRBD1 (5 bases). Trimming removed 0 bases at V and 6 bases at J, with 12 bases between. Germline CDR1 and CDR2: SGHDT and YYEEEE. The CDR3 is made up of 14 amino acids.

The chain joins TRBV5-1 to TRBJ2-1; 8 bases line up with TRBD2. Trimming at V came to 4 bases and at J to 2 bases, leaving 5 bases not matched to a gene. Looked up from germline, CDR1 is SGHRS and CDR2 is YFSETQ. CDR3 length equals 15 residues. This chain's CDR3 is CASSATSGAYNEQFF. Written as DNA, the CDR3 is TGCGCCAGCAGCGCAACTAGCGGTGCCTACAATGAGCAGTTCTTC.